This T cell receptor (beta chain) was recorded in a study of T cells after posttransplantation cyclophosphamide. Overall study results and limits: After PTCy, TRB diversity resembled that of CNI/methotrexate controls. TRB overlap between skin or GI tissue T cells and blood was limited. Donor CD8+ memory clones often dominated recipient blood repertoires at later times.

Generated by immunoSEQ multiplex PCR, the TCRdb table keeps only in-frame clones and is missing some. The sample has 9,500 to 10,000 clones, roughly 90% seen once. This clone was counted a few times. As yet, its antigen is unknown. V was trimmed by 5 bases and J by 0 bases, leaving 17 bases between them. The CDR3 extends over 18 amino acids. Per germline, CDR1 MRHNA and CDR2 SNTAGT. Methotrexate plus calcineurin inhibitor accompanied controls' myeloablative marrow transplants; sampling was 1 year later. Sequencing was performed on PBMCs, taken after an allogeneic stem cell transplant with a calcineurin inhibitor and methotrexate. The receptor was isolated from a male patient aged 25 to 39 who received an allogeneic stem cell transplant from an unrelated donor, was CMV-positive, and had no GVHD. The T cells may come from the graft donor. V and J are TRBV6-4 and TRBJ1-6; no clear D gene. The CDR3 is CASSTDADFSSYNSPLHF. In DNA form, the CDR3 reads TGTGCCAGCAGTACCGACGCTGACTTTAGCTCCTATAATTCACCCCTCCACTTT.